Described below is a single T cell receptor beta chain sequence and its context. The data belong to a study of shared clonotypes between healthy human individuals. The protocol was immunoSEQ multiplex PCR, while the TCRdb copy is restricted to in-frame clones and leaves out a portion. Among fewer than 1.4 million clones listed, 75% to 80% were seen once. Everyone who donated was a Caucasian adult who lived in Nashville, Tennessee. Partitioning of CD4+ cells yielded a CD45RA+ naive subset and a CD45RA-negative memory subset. Material: memory CD4+ T cells from PBMCs. The subset denotes: CD45RA-negative fraction. The sequence was collected from a young man in good health. Some clones in this sample may be carry-over from other donors' samples.

CDR3 in amino acids: CASSSIAGEGGQYF. In DNA, the CDR3 is TGTGCCAGCAGCTCCATAGCGGGCGAGGGTGGGCAGTATTTT. V usage is TRBV7-3 and J usage is TRBJ2-3; 7 nucleotides line up with TRBD2. This CDR3 is built from 14 residues. Germline CDR1 SGHTA, CDR2 FQGTGA. V was clipped by 4 bases and J by 11 bases; unmatched bases: 12.